The following is a T cell receptor (beta chain) sequence with its context. Its target is unknown. This CDR3 is built from 13 residues. The V gene lost 3 bases and the J gene lost 14 bases, with 14 bases spanning the gap. Per germline, CDR1 MNHEY and CDR2 SMNVEV (reference sequence). The data derive from a study of cytomegalovirus exposure and HLA in healthy donors. The data were produced by immunoSEQ multiplex PCR, yet TCRdb's version contains in-frame clones alone and is incomplete. This table has about 130,000 clones, 89% appearing once. Separation from the roughly 670-subject first cohort characterized the approximately 120-subject validation cohort, to which the donors belonged. Study outcomes and limitations: The authors listed approximately 150 TCR beta chains as cytomegalovirus-associated.

The J gene is TRBJ1-6, the V gene TRBV27; D call uncertain. Sequencing was carried out using PBMCs. The clonotype was recovered from a woman aged 18 to 35 in good health and CMV-seropositive. The CDR3 region has the DNA TGTGCCAGCAGTTTTAGTATCGGCGGGACCCTCCACTTT. Translating it yields CASSFSIGGTLHF.